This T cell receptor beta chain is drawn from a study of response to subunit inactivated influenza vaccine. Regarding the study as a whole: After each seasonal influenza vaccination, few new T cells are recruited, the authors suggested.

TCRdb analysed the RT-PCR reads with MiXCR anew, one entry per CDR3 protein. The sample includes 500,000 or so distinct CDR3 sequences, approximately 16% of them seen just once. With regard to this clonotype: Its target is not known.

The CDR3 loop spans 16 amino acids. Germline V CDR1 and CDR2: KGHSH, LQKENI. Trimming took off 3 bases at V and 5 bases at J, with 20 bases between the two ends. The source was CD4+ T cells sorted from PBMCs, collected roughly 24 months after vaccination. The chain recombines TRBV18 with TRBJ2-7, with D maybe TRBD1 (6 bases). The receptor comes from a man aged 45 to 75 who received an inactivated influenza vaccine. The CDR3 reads CASSPTVQGPKNEQYF. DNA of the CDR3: TGTGCCAGCTCACCGACCGTACAGGGACCAAAAAACGAGCAGTACTTC.